These 8 T cell receptor beta chains originate from one sample sequenced in a study of blood T cell repertoires in COVID-19. Method: immunoSEQ multiplex PCR; TCRdb's copy keeps in-frame clones and lacks some. The table lists hundreds of thousands of clones, roughly 89% of them singletons. The sample consisted of peripheral blood. All receptors derive from a woman in her twenties or thirties with active or convalescent COVID-19.

The genes are TRBV10-3 and TRBJ1-2, with D possibly matching TRBD1 (6 bases). Trimming took 2 bases from V and 8 from J, leaving 9 bases between them. The CDR3 consists of 12 residues. Germline V gene sequence: CDR1 ENHRY, CDR2 SYGVKD. CDR3 loop: CAISEGQFGYTF. The CDR3 DNA reads TGTGCCATCAGTGAGGGACAGTTCGGCTACACCTTC.

The chain carries TRBV6-5 and TRBJ2-2; maybe TRBD2 (5 bases). The germline V and J ends were trimmed by 6 bases and 6 bases, with 17 bases remaining between them. The length of the CDR3 is 15 residues. Germline CDR1 MNHEY, CDR2 SVGAGI. CDR3 protein: CASRGRGNWAGELFF. For the CDR3, the DNA is TGTGCCAGCAGAGGGCGAGGGAATTGGGCCGGGGAGCTGTTTTTT.

This clone appeared a single time. The chain links TRBV4-2 to TRBJ2-1, with D perhaps TRBD1 (6 bases). Germline CDR1 is LGHNA and CDR2 is YNFKEQ. V was cut by 3 bases and J by 6 bases, with 18 bases left in between. The CDR3 runs to 16 residues. The CDR3 loop is CASSHGTSISTNEQFF. The CDR3 DNA follows: TGTGCCAGCAGCCATGGGACATCCATCAGTACCAATGAGCAGTTCTTC.

This clone has just a few counts. The chain recombines TRBV6-5 with TRBJ1-1, with D unclear. The V end was cut by 6 bases, the J end by 1 base, with 9 bases between. The CDR3 length is 13 residues. Germline values: CDR1 MNHEY, CDR2 SVGAGI. The CDR3 loop reads CASRPNTNTEAFF. In DNA, the CDR3 is TGTGCCAGCAGACCCAACACGAACACTGAAGCTTTCTTT.

The chain couples TRBV18 to TRBJ2-7; D is possibly TRBD2 (5 bases). Germline CDR1 reads KGHSH; CDR2 reads LQKENI. CDR3 length equals 13 residues. Trimming cost V 6 bases and J 2 bases, with 11 bases left between them. CDR3 sequence reads: CASSPGNAYEQYF. As DNA, the CDR3 is TGTGCCAGCTCGCCCGGGAACGCCTACGAGCAGTACTTC.

J is TRBJ1-5 and V is TRBV7-9; D remains unclear. The CDR3 covers 14 residues. CDR1 is SEHNR and CDR2 is FQNEAQ in the germline V gene (reference sequence). Trimming took off 2 bases at V and 7 bases at J, with 12 bases between the two ends. CDR3: CASSLFGLGQPQHF. Written as DNA, the CDR3 is TGTGCCAGCAGCTTATTTGGTCTCGGGCAGCCCCAGCATTTT.

This clone has only one observation. The chain links TRBV3-1 (or the pseudogene TRBV3-2) to TRBJ2-1, with 11 bases aligning to TRBD2. V lost 2 bases to trimming and J lost 8 bases; unmatched junction nucleotides: 5. Germline CDR1 and CDR2: LGHDT and YNNKEL (reference sequence). The CDR3 consists of 15 residues. The CDR3 region has the DNA TGTGCCAGCAGCCAAATTAGCGGGAGGGCCTATGAGCAGTTCTTC. Its protein product is CASSQISGRAYEQFF.

The chain recombines TRBV27 with TRBJ2-2, with 7 nucleotides matching TRBD1. V shed 0 bases and J 5 bases; nucleotides not matched to a gene: 15. Germline V gene sequence: CDR1 MNHEY, CDR2 SMNVEV (reference sequence). The CDR3 runs 19 residues. The CDR3 spells CASSLSRTGSLVETGELFF. The CDR3 DNA sequence: TGTGCCAGCAGTTTATCACGGACAGGTAGTCTAGTGGAAACCGGGGAGCTGTTTTTT.